These 31 T cell receptor beta chains originate from one sample sequenced in a study of CD8+CD57+ T cells in acquired aplastic anemia. The use of genomic DNA as template underpinned the TCR beta VDJ and CDR3 profiling. TCRdb reprocessed the reads with MiXCR, giving one entry per CDR3 protein. The repertoire holds 100,000 to 150,000 distinct CDR3 sequences, with 41% as singletons. Sequencing used sorted CD4+, CD8+, or CD8+CD57+ T cells (not recorded which) from PBMCs. The receptors were gathered from a human donor in good health, serving as a control.

This clonotype was seen many times. The CDR3 nucleotides read TGCAGTGCTAGTCCGGTCTACTCGGTGGAGCCCCAGCATTTT. Encoded protein: CSASPVYSVEPQHF. The chain links TRBV20-1 to TRBJ1-5; D call uncertain. With 3 bases removed from V and 8 bases from J, the gap between germline ends came to 17 bases. CDR1 is DFQATT and CDR2 is SNEGSKA in the germline V gene (reference sequence). This CDR3 is built from 14 residues.

This clonotype has more than one count but fewer than ten. The CDR3 sequence is CASTLIAGHEQFF. For the CDR3, the DNA is TGTGCCAGCACCTTAATAGCGGGACATGAGCAGTTCTTC. The chain recombines TRBV12-3 or TRBV12-4 with TRBJ2-1, with 8 bases aligning to TRBD2. The CDR3 runs to 13 residues. V shed 7 bases and J 8 bases; nucleotides not matched to a gene: 7.

The rearrangement uses TRBV18 and TRBJ1-1; possibly TRBD1 for D (6 bases). Germline V gives CDR1 KGHSH, CDR2 LQKENI. This CDR3 region has 16 residues. V shed 0 bases and J shed 1 base, with 12 bases lying between them. CDR3 residues: CASSPPSSRGNTEAFF. The CDR3 bases are TGTGCCAGCTCACCACCATCGAGCAGGGGGAACACTGAAGCTTTCTTT.

This rearrangement joins TRBV7-6 to TRBJ1-4, with 9 bases matching TRBD1. J was trimmed by 7 bases and V by 5 bases; bases with no gene match: 5. Germline V gene data show CDR1 as SGHVS and CDR2 as FNYEAQ. The CDR3 totals 14 residues. DNA for the CDR3: TGTGCCAGCAGCGGAGGGACAGGGCCTGAAAAACTGTTTTTT. This translates into CASSGGTGPEKLFF.

The CDR3 region is CATSSGQYNSPLHF. The DNA for the CDR3 is TGTGCCACCAGTTCGGGGCAATATAATTCACCCCTCCACTTT. The chain employs TRBV24-1 and TRBJ1-6, with D maybe TRBD1 (5 bases). Trimming left V 6 bases short and J 4 bases short, with 9 bases between. CDR3 size: 14 residues. The germline CDR1 and CDR2 sequences are KGHDR and SFDVKD.

This clonotype is a singleton in its sample. The chain employs TRBV20-1 and TRBJ2-7; tentative D call: TRBD2 (6 bases). The CDR3 loop spans 12 amino acids. From germline, CDR1 is DFQATT and CDR2 SNEGSKA (reference sequence). CDR3 sequence reads: CPALGGAGEQYV. CDR3 coding DNA: TGCCCAGCCCTTGGGGGAGCGGGTGAGCAGTACGTC.

In the case of this clonotype: One base away lies a much larger clone, so this may be a sequencing read error. V and J are TRBV4-2 and TRBJ1-2, with D possibly being TRBD1 (5 bases). This CDR3 comprises 15 residues. Germline CDR1 is LGHNA and CDR2 is YNFKEQ. The DNA for the CDR3 is TGTGCCCGCAGCCAAGAGACAGTAGCTAACTATGGCTACACCTTC. Its translation: CARSQETVANYGYTF.

This clonotype was counted many times. J is TRBJ1-1 and V is TRBV15; D is undetermined. The CDR3 length is 13 residues. Trimming removed 0 bases at V and 2 bases at J, with 4 bases between. From germline, CDR1 is LNHNV and CDR2 YYDKDF (reference sequence). The CDR3, as DNA: TGTGCCACCAGCAGAGACTCAAACACTGAAGCTTTCTTT. The encoded protein is CATSRDSNTEAFF.

This rearrangement joins TRBV15 to TRBJ1-1; no clear D gene. Looked up from germline, CDR1 is LNHNV and CDR2 is YYDKDF (reference sequence). Trimming removed 6 bases at V and 0 bases at J, with 11 bases between. The CDR3 runs 14 residues. For the CDR3, the DNA is TGTGCCACCAGGAGGAGTAGGATGAACACTGAAGCTTTCTTT. Amino acids: CATRRSRMNTEAFF. The full variable domain, rest sourced from reference TRBV15 and TRBJ1-1, is DAMVIQNPRYQVTQFGKPVTLSCSQTLNHNVMYWYQQKSSQAPKLLFHYYDKDFNNEADTPDNFQSRRPNTSFCFLDIRSPGLGDTAMYLCATRRSRMNTEAFFGQGTRLTVV.

This clonotype came up many times. The genes are TRBV4-1 and TRBJ1-2, with D possibly being TRBD1 (6 bases). Germline V gene data show CDR1 as MGHRA and CDR2 as YSYEKL. The CDR3 extends over 16 amino acids. Trimming took off 4 bases at V and 1 base at J, with 16 bases between the two ends. Here the CDR3 DNA reads TGCGCCAGCAGCCGCGACTGGACAGCTATTAACTATGGCTACACCTTC. Translation: CASSRDWTAINYGYTF.

This clonotype was recorded many times. The chain recombines TRBV27 with TRBJ2-5, with D uncertain. V lost 0 bases and J lost 2, with 10 bases in between. CDR1 is MNHEY, CDR2 SMNVEV, per germline (reference sequence). CDR3 length: 15 residues. The CDR3 coding sequence is TGTGCCAGCAGTTTATCGTTAATAGAACAAGAGACCCAGTACTTC. Translated, it gives CASSLSLIEQETQYF.

This clonotype was seen repeatedly, ten times or more. The CDR3 sequence is CASSLGLAGGELFF. The CDR3 region has the DNA TGTGCCAGCAGTTTAGGGCTAGCGGGTGGGGAGCTGTTTTTT. The chain employs TRBV27 and TRBJ2-2; 8 bases align to TRBD2. The J segment lost 8 bases and the V segment lost 2 bases, leaving 4 bases of the junction unmatched. Per the germline V gene, CDR1 is MNHEY and CDR2 is SMNVEV (reference sequence). The CDR3 runs 14 residues.

This clonotype has a count of ten or more. The chain links TRBV7-8 to TRBJ2-7, with D tentatively TRBD2 (5 bases). From germline, CDR1 is SGHVS and CDR2 FQNEAQ. CDR3 length: 16 amino acids. The V gene lost 2 bases and the J gene lost 2 bases, with 16 bases spanning the gap. Here the CDR3 reads CASSLSVRGQPYEQYF. For the CDR3, the DNA is TGTGCCAGCAGCTTAAGTGTCCGGGGTCAACCCTACGAGCAGTACTTC.

This clonotype was seen ten or more times. The chain carries TRBV15 and TRBJ1-4; no clear D. Trimming pared 6 bases from V and 4 bases from J, leaving 15 bases between. This CDR3 has 15 residues. The germline V gene encodes CDR1 LNHNV and CDR2 YYDKDF (reference sequence). CDR3 sequence: CATRAGTSHNEKLFF. In DNA, the CDR3 is TGTGCCACCAGAGCAGGTACCAGCCATAATGAAAAACTGTTTTTT.

This chain joins TRBV10-3 and TRBJ1-5, with 7 nucleotides matching TRBD1. Germline V gene data show CDR1 as ENHRY and CDR2 as SYGVKD. This CDR3 has 14 amino acids. V gave up 10 bases and J gave up 9 bases; unmatched junction bases: 15. The CDR3 DNA is TGTGCCAGCAGCGCAGACAGGGACCTCTGGCCCCAGCATTTT. Amino acid sequence: CASSADRDLWPQHF.

This clonotype came up many times. The chain carries TRBV7-9 and TRBJ1-4, with D possibly being TRBD1 (5 bases). Germline lookup yields CDR1 SEHNR and CDR2 FQNEAQ (reference sequence). CDR3 length: 12 amino acids. CDR3 bases: TGTGCTTGGGGGGGTCCGGATGAAAAACTGTTTTTT. Its translation is CAWGGPDEKLFF.

This chain links TRBV24-1 with TRBJ2-7; D ambiguous. The V end lost 5 bases, the J end lost 6 bases, and 16 bases lay between the germline ends. CDR3 length equals 14 residues. Germline lookup yields CDR1 KGHDR and CDR2 SFDVKD. The CDR3 sequence is CATSASSLRSEQYF. CDR3 sequence (DNA): TGTGCCACCAGTGCCAGCAGTTTACGTAGCGAGCAGTACTTC.

Worth noting for this clonotype: Being one base from a much bigger clone, this may be a read error. The V and J genes are TRBV5-1 and TRBJ2-1; TRBD2 might be the D (6 bases). The CDR3 sequence is 14 residues long. Germline CDR1 and CDR2: SGHRS and YFSETQ. DNA for the CDR3: TGCGCCAGCGGAACATACGGGGGAAACAATGAGCAGTCCTTC. It specifies CASGTYGGNNEQSF.

This clonotype was observed many times. Mismatch with germline at one junction end may stem from a read error. The chain has TRBV20-1 and TRBJ1-2, with D uncertain. The germline V gene has CDR1 DFQATT and CDR2 SNEGSKA (reference sequence). The CDR3 consists of 11 residues. As DNA, the CDR3 is TGCAGTCGAACACCTAAGTATGGCTACACCTTC. This sequence encodes CSRTPKYGYTF.

The table lists this clonotype with many counts. The gene calls are TRBV11-3 and TRBJ2-7, with D perhaps TRBD2 (6 bases). Germline assignment: CDR1 SGHNT and CDR2 YENEEA. The V gene lost 3 bases and the J gene lost 4 bases, with 13 bases spanning the gap. The CDR3 sequence is 14 residues long. DNA for the CDR3: TGTGCCAGCAGCTTCACCGGGAGCGGATACGAGCAGTACTTC. This gives the protein CASSFTGSGYEQYF.

The rearrangement joins TRBV7-8 to TRBJ2-3, with 7 nucleotides matching TRBD1. Germline loops: CDR1 SGHVS, CDR2 FQNEAQ. There are 13 residues in the CDR3. V dropped 7 bases and J dropped 1; count of bases not matched to a gene: 2. CDR3 residues: CASTGTGTDTQYF. CDR3 DNA: TGTGCCAGCACCGGGACAGGCACAGATACGCAGTATTTT.

This clonotype was counted many times. J is TRBJ2-2 and V is TRBV20-1, with 11 positions matching TRBD1. Germline CDR1 is DFQATT and CDR2 is SNEGSKA (reference sequence). V trimming: 0 bases; J trimming: 5 bases; junction bases outside the gene matches: 5. CDR3 size: 16 residues. The CDR3, as DNA: TGCAGTGCTAGAGATACGGGACAGGGGGGGACCGGGGAGCTGTTTTTT. Translation gives CSARDTGQGGTGELFF.

This clonotype showed up many times. The rearrangement uses TRBV20-1 and TRBJ1-2, with D possibly TRBD1 on 5 matching bases. CDR3 length: 14 amino acids. CDR1 and CDR2 (germline): DFQATT, SNEGSKA (reference sequence). Trimming took off 4 bases at V and 1 base at J, with 13 bases between the two ends. In DNA form, the CDR3 reads TGCAGTGCTACCGGGACCGCGCGTAACTATGGCTACACCTTC. It specifies CSATGTARNYGYTF.

The chain carries TRBV20-1 and TRBJ2-7; D remains ambiguous. Trimming removed 1 base at V and 0 bases at J, with 7 bases between. In germline, CDR1 is DFQATT, CDR2 SNEGSKA (reference sequence). This CDR3 spans 13 amino acids. The CDR3 bases are TGCAGTGCTAGAGGAGAGGACTCCTACGAGCAGTACGTC. This gives the protein CSARGEDSYEQYV.

Comments on this clonotype: Since no conserved phenylalanine or tryptophan closes the CDR3, a read error is the likely cause. The chain recombines TRBV19 with TRBJ2-7; D possibly corresponds to TRBD2 (6 bases). Deletions cut 1 base from V and 2 bases from J, with 9 bases between. Germline V lookup: CDR1 LNHDA, CDR2 SQIVND (reference sequence). The CDR3 covers 14 residues. In DNA, the CDR3 is TGTGCCAGTAGTATAGGGGACTCCCCCTACGAGCAGTACTCC. This sequence encodes CASSIGDSPYEQYS.

The V call is TRBV7-6, the J call TRBJ2-7; D remains ambiguous. The CDR3 has 13 amino acids. Germline V gene sequence: CDR1 SGHVS, CDR2 FNYEAQ. Trimming left V 2 bases short and J 4 bases short, with 9 bases between. The CDR3 region is CASSLYGEYEQYF. In nucleotides, the CDR3 is TGTGCCAGCAGCTTATATGGGGAATACGAGCAGTACTTC.

The gene calls are TRBV6-1 and TRBJ1-2; D is perhaps TRBD1 (5 bases). The CDR3 contains 14 residues. The V end was cut by 2 bases, the J end by 3 bases, with 10 bases between. Germline V CDR1 and CDR2: MNHNS, SASEGT. The CDR3 spells CASSESWGDYGYTF. CDR3 bases: TGTGCCAGCAGTGAAAGTTGGGGGGACTATGGCTACACCTTC.

The rearrangement uses TRBV19 and TRBJ2-7; no definite D call. Germline V lookup: CDR1 LNHDA, CDR2 SQIVND (reference sequence). The V end lost 3 bases, the J end lost 5 bases, and 17 bases lay between the germline ends. This CDR3 spans 15 amino acids. This CDR3 reads CASSISHRPGNEQYF. CDR3 bases: TGTGCCAGTAGTATCTCACATCGTCCGGGCAACGAGCAGTACTTC.

This chain joins TRBV11-2 and TRBJ2-3; TRBD2 aligns across 13 bases. In germline, CDR1 is SGHAT, CDR2 FQNNGV. J was trimmed by 6 bases and V by 6 bases; bases with no gene match: 6. The CDR3 covers 15 residues. This CDR3 is CASSPLAGGLDTQYF. As DNA, the CDR3 is TGTGCCAGCAGTCCACTAGCGGGGGGGCTGGATACGCAGTATTTT.

This clonotype was detected once. V usage is TRBV11-2 and J usage is TRBJ1-6, with D hard to call. Germline values: CDR1 SGHAT, CDR2 FQNNGV. The CDR3 spans 16 residues. V was cut by 5 bases and J by 7 bases, with 18 bases left in between. As DNA, the CDR3 is TGTGCCAGCAGCCCCGACCTCCGGGTGCCAAATTCACCCCTCCACTTT. This translates into CASSPDLRVPNSPLHF.

This clonotype was recorded a few times. This rearrangement joins TRBV30 to TRBJ1-1; 9 bases line up with TRBD1. This CDR3 has 14 residues. V was pared by 1 base and J by 7 bases, with 7 bases of the junction left unmatched. CDR1 is GTSNPN and CDR2 is SVGIG in the germline V gene (reference sequence). The CDR3 region is CAWSGSGTGFEAFF. The CDR3 nucleotides read TGTGCCTGGAGTGGGTCCGGGACAGGGTTTGAAGCTTTCTTT. The full variable domain, in which reference TRBV30 and TRBJ1-1 provide the parts outside the CDR3, is SQTIHQWPATLVQPVGSPLSLECTVEGTSNPNLYWYRQAAGRGLQLLFYSVGIGQISSEVPQNLSASRPQDRQFILSSKKLLLSDSGFYLCAWSGSGTGFEAFFGQGTRLTVV.